This TCR beta chain was documented in a study of control samples from healthy donors and cancer patients. CDR1 MDHEN and CDR2 SYDVKM come from the germline V gene. This CDR3 contains 13 residues. With V trimmed by 2 bases and J by 12 bases, 4 bases remained unmatched. This table comes from immunoSEQ multiplex PCR, and its TCRdb copy is limited to in-frame clones, with some not included. The sample records 150,000 to 200,000 clones, about 91% being singletons. The receptor's source is a woman aged 40 to 50 in good health. The chain links TRBV28 to TRBJ2-1, with 10 bases lining up with TRBD2. Sequenced sample: blood. Here the CDR3 DNA reads TGTGCCAGCAGTTTAAGGATAGCGGGGGGGCAGTTCTTC. Protein sequence: CASSLRIAGGQFF. Variable domain in full (rest from reference TRBV28 and TRBJ2-1): DVKVTQSSRYLVKRTGEKVFLECVQDMDHENMFWYRQDPGLGLRLIYFSYDVKMKEKGDIPEGYSVSREKKERFSLILESASTNQTSMYLCASSLRIAGGQFFGPGTRLTVL.